This TCR beta chain was sequenced for a study of T cells in pancreatic ductal adenocarcinoma. Study-level results: Enrichment of CD45RO+ effector over naive T cells in tumors may bias clonality. No significant tumor-blood clonality difference; means were about 0.1 and 0.065. Compared with tumor, blood showed more total productive templates and around 8-fold more clonotypes. This surgical cohort overrepresents the minority presenting with early-stage disease.

Measured with immunoSEQ multiplex PCR; TCRdb has only the in-frame clones, and not every one. In the table there are under 30,000 clones, 85% to 95% of which are singletons. No neoadjuvant therapy was given to the selected pancreatic ductal adenocarcinoma patients before their surgery. Trimming cost V 5 bases and J 4 bases; bases outside gene matches: 10. The CDR3 runs to 18 residues. The V gene's germline CDR1 is LNHDA and CDR2 SQIVND (reference sequence). This clone was detected once. The target antigen is unknown. This TCR derives from a human donor with pancreatic ductal adenocarcinoma. The chain recombines TRBV19 with TRBJ2-5; TRBD2 aligns across 16 bases. Sequencing was done on a sample of PBMCs. CDR3: CASSVRGTSGRARETQYF. CDR3 coding DNA: TGTGCCAGTAGTGTGCGGGGGACTAGCGGGAGGGCCAGAGAGACCCAGTACTTC.